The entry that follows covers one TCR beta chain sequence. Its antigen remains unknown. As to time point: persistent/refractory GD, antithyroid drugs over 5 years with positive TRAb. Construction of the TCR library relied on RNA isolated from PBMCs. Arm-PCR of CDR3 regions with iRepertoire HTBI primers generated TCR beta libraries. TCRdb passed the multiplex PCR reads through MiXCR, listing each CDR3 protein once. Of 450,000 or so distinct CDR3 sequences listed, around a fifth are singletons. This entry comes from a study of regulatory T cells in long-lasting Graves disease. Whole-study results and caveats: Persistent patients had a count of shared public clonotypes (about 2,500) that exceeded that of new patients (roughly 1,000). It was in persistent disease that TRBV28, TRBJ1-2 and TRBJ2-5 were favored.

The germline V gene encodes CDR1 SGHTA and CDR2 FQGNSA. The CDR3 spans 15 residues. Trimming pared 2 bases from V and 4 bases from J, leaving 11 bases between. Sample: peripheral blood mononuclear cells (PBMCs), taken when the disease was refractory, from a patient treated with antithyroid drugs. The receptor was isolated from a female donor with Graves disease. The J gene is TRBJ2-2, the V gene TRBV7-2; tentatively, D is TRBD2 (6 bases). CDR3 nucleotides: TGTGCCAGCAGCTTAAATTTCGGGGGCACCGGGGAGCTGTTTTTT. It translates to CASSLNFGGTGELFF.